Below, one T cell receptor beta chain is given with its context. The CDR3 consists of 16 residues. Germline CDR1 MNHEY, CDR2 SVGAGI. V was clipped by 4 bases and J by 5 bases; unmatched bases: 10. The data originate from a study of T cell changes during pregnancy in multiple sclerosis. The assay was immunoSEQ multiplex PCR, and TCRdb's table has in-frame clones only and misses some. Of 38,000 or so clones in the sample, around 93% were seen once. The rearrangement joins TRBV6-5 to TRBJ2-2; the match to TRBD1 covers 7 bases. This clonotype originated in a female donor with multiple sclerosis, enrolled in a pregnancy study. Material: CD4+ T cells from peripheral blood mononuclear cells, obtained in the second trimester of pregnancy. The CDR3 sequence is CASSSPRQGSTGELFF. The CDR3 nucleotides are TGTGCCAGCAGTTCACCTCGACAGGGAAGTACCGGGGAGCTGTTTTTT.